This TCR beta chain is drawn from a study of CD39 and CD103 CD8 tumor-infiltrating T cells (dated by TCRdb to 2016 to 2018). Looking at the study overall: Repertoire comparisons were shown for an HPV-positive HNSCC, an HPV-negative HNSCC, an ovarian cancer and a melanoma patient. Deep sequencing of TCRbeta CDR3 was used to compare the repertoires of CD8 TIL subsets, defined by CD103 and CD39, with those of peripheral memory CD8 T cells. Broad study findings and their caveats: DP CD8 TILs appeared more oligoclonal than DN and SP CD8 TILs and blood memory CD8 T cells, with top 30 clonotypes covering 56-86%. DP TIL clonotypes were rarely found in blood or uninvolved lymph node, whereas DN TIL clonotypes largely overlapped peripheral memory CD8 repertoires.

For each subset, between roughly 10,000 and 100,000 sorted cells were used for genomic DNA extraction with the DNeasy Blood and Tissue Kit. TCRbeta V-J or V-D-J regions were sequenced and mapped by the immunoSEQ service, with coverage above 10x per sample. The study's own analysis went as follows. Analysis was limited to productive rearrangements exported from the immunoSEQ Analyzer platform, and clonality was evaluated on the 500 most abundant clones. To quantify how much repertoires overlapped between populations, both the Morisita-Horn similarity index and the Jaccard index were used. Morisita-Horn similarity between CD8 T-cell subset TCR repertoires was measured in about 6 cancer patients. TCRdb took over this immuneACCESS table, retaining in-frame rearrangements with V and J assigned. Such tables are incomplete; in checked studies, under half of the missing clones stem from an unresolved V gene, and the remainder is unexplained. Clone size and V and J calls were adopted from that table, with D and trimming inferred from the DNA. This sample has about 2,500 clones in its table, and approximately 72% of those were observed once. The ten largest clones capture roughly 13% of the sample.

The CDR3 contains 19 residues, cysteine and phenylalanine counted. Only CDR3 DNA remains: 57 bases, in frame from the first base. At the time of sample collection the patients were not on therapy, although prior treatments varied from chemotherapy, radiotherapy, surgery and immunotherapy to no treatment. After thawing, cells were enriched for T lymphocytes using a negative-selection kit, and EpCAM beads were added for tumor-infiltrating lymphocytes. CD8 TIL subsets were FACS-sorted as CD3+CD4-CD8+CD45RA- cells split by CD39 and CD103 expression into DN, SP and DP. Tumor specimens were cut into small pieces, digested for 1 h with hyaluronidase, collagenase and DNase, then filtered, enriched over Ficoll and cryopreserved. On a FACSAria II, each population was sorted to approximately 99% purity, and the resulting cell pellets were frozen for TCR sequencing with no culture step. Points on this clone: Its specific antigen is unknown. Base qualities are not provided; no much larger clone lies one nucleotide away.

The sample comprised CD39- CD103- CD8+ T cells sorted from the tumor. The sample's cell subset or site label, decoded: CD103-CD39- double-negative CD45RA- CD8 T cells. The origin of this receptor is a human donor with head and neck squamous cell carcinoma. The chain is assembled from TRBV21-1 and TRBJ2-1; TRBD2 is the table's D call and was not checked against the DNA. TRBV21-1 is given as a pseudogene. The DNA reads as follows: TGTGCCAGCAGCAAAGCAACATACCGCGGGCCGAGCTCCTACAATGAGCAGTTCTTC. Its protein reads: CASSKATYRGPSSYNEQFF.